This TCR beta chain is from a study of blood T cell repertoires in COVID-19. Only in-frame clones appear in the TCRdb table, and some are missing; sequencing was by immunoSEQ multiplex PCR. In the table there are approximately 380,000 clones, around 85% of which are singletons. CDR1 is KGHDR and CDR2 is SFDVKD in the germline V gene. The junction had 6 bases not matched to a gene; V was cut back by 0 bases and J by 1 base. The CDR3 runs 18 residues. The genes are TRBV24-1 and TRBJ2-1, with 9 bases matching TRBD1. This sequence was found in a woman aged 18-29 years with acute or convalescent COVID-19. The sequenced sample was peripheral blood. Here the CDR3 reads CATSDLQIGQGSYNEQFF. In DNA, the CDR3 is TGTGCCACCAGTGATTTGCAAATCGGACAGGGGTCCTACAATGAGCAGTTCTTC.